These T cell receptor beta chains were read from a single sample in a study of blood T cell repertoires in COVID-19. Sequencing was performed with immunoSEQ multiplex PCR; in TCRdb, only in-frame clones are kept and a portion is missing. In the table there are about 160,000 clones, about 80% of which are singletons. What was sequenced was peripheral blood. These receptors were obtained from a woman of 80 years or more with acute or convalescent COVID-19. CDR3s include the opening cysteine and the closing phenylalanine or tryptophan. A D gene is named only where the DNA matches it firmly. Size is omitted from some rows. Given values are once, few, many or a class for expanded clones.

abundance: -
v_gene: TRBV25-1
j_gene: TRBJ1-6
d_gene: TRBD1
CDR3nt: TGTGCCAGCTCGGACAGGGGCAATTCACCCCTCCACTTT
CDR3aa: CASSDRGNSPLHF

abundance: -
v_gene: TRBV20-1
j_gene: TRBJ2-5
d_gene: -
CDR3nt: TGCAGTGCTAGTCAGGTGGAGACCCAGTACTTC
CDR3aa: CSASQVETQYF

abundance: -
v_gene: TRBV2
j_gene: TRBJ2-7
d_gene: -
CDR3nt: TGTGCCAGCAGTGACGGTGGCGAGCAGTACTTC
CDR3aa: CASSDGGEQYF

abundance: -
v_gene: TRBV7-9
j_gene: TRBJ2-5
d_gene: -
CDR3nt: TGTGCCAGCAGCTTAGAAGTAGTAGATAAAGAGACCCAGTACTTC
CDR3aa: CASSLEVVDKETQYF

abundance: -
v_gene: TRBV5-5
j_gene: TRBJ1-5
d_gene: -
CDR3nt: TGTGCCAGCAGCTTGTTTGGTGGGGGCCTTAGCAATCAGCCCCAGCATTTT
CDR3aa: CASSLFGGGLSNQPQHF

abundance: -
v_gene: TRBV5-1
j_gene: TRBJ2-5
d_gene: TRBD1
CDR3nt: TGCGCCAGCAGCTTGTCAGGGGGTGAGGGGGAGACCCAGTACTTC
CDR3aa: CASSLSGGEGETQYF

abundance: -
v_gene: TRBV5-1
j_gene: TRBJ2-3
d_gene: TRBD2
CDR3nt: TGCGCCAGCAGCCTCGGACTAGCGGATAGCACAGATACGCAGTATTTT
CDR3aa: CASSLGLADSTDTQYF

abundance: -
v_gene: TRBV5-4
j_gene: TRBJ1-2
d_gene: TRBD1
CDR3nt: TGTGCCAGCAGCTTGGCCCGGGACAGGGCATCCCGCTACACCTTC
CDR3aa: CASSLARDRASRYTF

abundance: -
v_gene: TRBV6-5
j_gene: TRBJ1-1
d_gene: -
CDR3nt: TGTGCCAGCAGTTACTCGTCGGCGGGAAACACTGAAGCTTTCTTT
CDR3aa: CASSYSSAGNTEAFF

abundance: -
v_gene: TRBV5-4
j_gene: TRBJ2-3
d_gene: -
CDR3nt: TGTGCCAGCAGCAGGCAGGCCACAGATACGCAGTATTTT
CDR3aa: CASSRQATDTQYF

abundance: -
v_gene: TRBV5-6
j_gene: TRBJ2-3
d_gene: -
CDR3nt: TGTGCCAGCAGCTTGGCGCCGGTAGATACGCAGTATTTT
CDR3aa: CASSLAPVDTQYF

abundance: -
v_gene: TRBV18
j_gene: TRBJ1-5
d_gene: -
CDR3nt: TGTGCCAGCTCACCCGAACAGGGACAAACCTCATATAGCAATCAGCCCCAGCATTTT
CDR3aa: CASSPEQGQTSYSNQPQHF

abundance: once
v_gene: TRBV6-5
j_gene: TRBJ1-2
d_gene: -
CDR3nt: TGTGCCACGCGTTGGGCTACTGCTAACTATGGCTACACCTTC
CDR3aa: CATRWATANYGYTF

abundance: -
v_gene: TRBV28
j_gene: TRBJ1-2
d_gene: -
CDR3nt: TGTGCCAGCCGCCCGACGGGTAGGTCCTTTTATGGCTACACCTTC
CDR3aa: CASRPTGRSFYGYTF

abundance: -
v_gene: TRBV2
j_gene: TRBJ2-3
d_gene: -
CDR3nt: TGTGCCAGCAGTCAAGAACGCGGCAGATGGTATTTT
CDR3aa: CASSQERGRWYF

abundance: -
v_gene: TRBV2
j_gene: TRBJ1-1
d_gene: -
CDR3nt: TGTGCCAGCAGTGAATGGGGGCGGAACACTGAAGCTTTCTTT
CDR3aa: CASSEWGRNTEAFF

abundance: -
v_gene: TRBV6-5
j_gene: TRBJ2-7
d_gene: TRBD2
CDR3nt: TGTGCCAGCAGCGTAAGCGGGACCAGCTACGAGCAGTACTTC
CDR3aa: CASSVSGTSYEQYF

abundance: -
v_gene: TRBV5-6
j_gene: TRBJ1-2
d_gene: TRBD1
CDR3nt: TGTGCCAGCAGCTACCGGGACAGGGGCTATGGCTACACCTTC
CDR3aa: CASSYRDRGYGYTF

abundance: -
v_gene: TRBV11-2
j_gene: TRBJ2-6
d_gene: TRBD1
CDR3nt: TGTGCCAGCAGCTATGGACAGGGCCCGACTTTC
CDR3aa: CASSYGQGPTF

abundance: once
v_gene: TRBV7-2
j_gene: TRBJ2-3
d_gene: -
CDR3nt: TGTGCCAGCAGCTCAGGAGGGCCAGCAGATACGCAGTATTTT
CDR3aa: CASSSGGPADTQYF

abundance: once
v_gene: TRBV7-9
j_gene: TRBJ2-7
d_gene: TRBD2
CDR3nt: TGTGCCAGCAGCGAACGGACTAGCGGATTCTACGAGCAGTACTTC
CDR3aa: CASSERTSGFYEQYF

abundance: -
v_gene: TRBV13
j_gene: TRBJ2-3
d_gene: -
CDR3nt: TGTGCCAGCAGCATGAATCTGGCCGATACGCAGTATTTT
CDR3aa: CASSMNLADTQYF

abundance: -
v_gene: TRBV10-3
j_gene: TRBJ2-7
d_gene: TRBD1
CDR3nt: TGTGCCATCAGTGAGTCTGGACAGGACTACGAGCAGTACTTC
CDR3aa: CAISESGQDYEQYF

abundance: -
v_gene: TRBV6-6
j_gene: TRBJ2-3
d_gene: TRBD2
CDR3nt: TGTGCCAGCAGCTCCGGGGTAGCGGGGGTCACAGATACGCAGTATTTT
CDR3aa: CASSSGVAGVTDTQYF

abundance: -
v_gene: TRBV20-1
j_gene: TRBJ2-7
d_gene: TRBD2
CDR3nt: TGCAGTGCTCCACTAGCGTACGAGCAGTACTTC
CDR3aa: CSAPLAYEQYF

abundance: -
v_gene: TRBV7-7
j_gene: TRBJ2-1
d_gene: -
CDR3nt: TGTGCCAGCAGCTTAGGATCCGGGAGTAACAATGAGCAGTTCTTC
CDR3aa: CASSLGSGSNNEQFF

abundance: once
v_gene: TRBV7-9
j_gene: TRBJ1-1
d_gene: TRBD1
CDR3nt: TGTGCCAGCAGCTTGACAGGGTCGAACACTGAAGCTTTCTTT
CDR3aa: CASSLTGSNTEAFF

abundance: -
v_gene: TRBV5-4
j_gene: TRBJ2-1
d_gene: TRBD2
CDR3nt: TGTGCCAGCAGACAAGGGACTAGCGGCTCCAATGAGCAGTTCTTC
CDR3aa: CASRQGTSGSNEQFF